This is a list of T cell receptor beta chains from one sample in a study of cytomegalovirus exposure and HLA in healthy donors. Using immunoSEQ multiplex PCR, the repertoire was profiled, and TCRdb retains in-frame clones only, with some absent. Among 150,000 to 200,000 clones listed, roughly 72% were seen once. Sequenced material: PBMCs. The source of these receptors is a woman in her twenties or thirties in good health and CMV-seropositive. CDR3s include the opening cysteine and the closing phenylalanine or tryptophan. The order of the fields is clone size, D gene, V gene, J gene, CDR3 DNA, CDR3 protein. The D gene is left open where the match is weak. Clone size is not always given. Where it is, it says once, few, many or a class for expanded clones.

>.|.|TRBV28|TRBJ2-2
TGTGCCAGCAGTTTAGTCACAGGGCTGTCCGGGGAGCTGTTTTTT
CASSLVTGLSGELFF
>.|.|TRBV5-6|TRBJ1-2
TGTGCCAGCAGCTTATGGGGAGGCGGCTACACCTTC
CASSLWGGGYTF
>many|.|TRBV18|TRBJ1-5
TGTGCCAGCTCTCAGGGAATCGATCAGCCCCAGCATTTT
CASSQGIDQPQHF
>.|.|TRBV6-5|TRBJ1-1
TGTGCCAGCAGGGGACGTTCGGGAGTCACTGAAGCTTTCTTT
CASRGRSGVTEAFF
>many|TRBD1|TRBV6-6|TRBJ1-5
TGTGCCAGCAGAGGACAGGGAGTCAATCAGCCCCAGCATTTT
CASRGQGVNQPQHF
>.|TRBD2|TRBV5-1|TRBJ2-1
TGCGCCAGCAGCTTGGGGGGACTAGCTAACGATGAGCAGTTCTTC
CASSLGGLANDEQFF
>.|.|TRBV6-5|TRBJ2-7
TGTGCCAGCAGTTACGACAACTACGAGCAGTACTTC
CASSYDNYEQYF
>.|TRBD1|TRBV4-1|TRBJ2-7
TGCGCCAGCAGCCAATATAGCACAGGGGGCTACGAGCAGTACTTC
CASSQYSTGGYEQYF
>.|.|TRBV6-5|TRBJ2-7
TGTGCCAGCAGCCTAGGGGGACCTGCTGGGGAGCAGTACTTC
CASSLGGPAGEQYF
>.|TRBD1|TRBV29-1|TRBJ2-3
TGCAGCGTTGATTTGGGACAGGGGATGGGAGATACGCAGTATTTT
CSVDLGQGMGDTQYF
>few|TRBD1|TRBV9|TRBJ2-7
TGTGCCAGCAGCGAAAGCTCGACAGGGTTCGAGCAGTACTTC
CASSESSTGFEQYF
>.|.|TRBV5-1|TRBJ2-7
TGCGCCAGCAGCCCCGAGGGACTCTACGAGCAGTACTTC
CASSPEGLYEQYF
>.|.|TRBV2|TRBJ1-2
TGTGCCAGCAGTGCTAACCTCGTGGAGGGCTACACCTTC
CASSANLVEGYTF
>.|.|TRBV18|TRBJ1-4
TGTGCCAGCTCACGACAAGGGGTAGGCGAAAAACTGTTTTTT
CASSRQGVGEKLFF
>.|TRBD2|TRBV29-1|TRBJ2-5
TGCAGCGTTTTCCGGGACCGGGGGGAAGAGACCCAGTACTTC
CSVFRDRGEETQYF
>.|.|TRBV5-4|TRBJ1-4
TGTGCCAGCAGCTTCGGGGTCGCAACTAATGAAAAACTGTTTTTT
CASSFGVATNEKLFF
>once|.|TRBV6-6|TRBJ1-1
TGTGCCAGCATCCAGGGGACAACTGAAGCTTTCTTT
CASIQGTTEAFF
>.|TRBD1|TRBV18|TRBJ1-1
TGTGCCAGCTCACCACAACAGGGGCGTGGGACTGAAGCTTTCTTT
CASSPQQGRGTEAFF